One sample yielded the 24 T cell receptor beta chains listed below, sequenced in a study of blood T cell repertoires in COVID-19. Repertoires were generated with immunoSEQ multiplex PCR, while TCRdb's copy carries only in-frame clones and drops some. The table includes roughly 380,000 clones, approximately 90% detected once. The source material was peripheral blood. These receptors came from a woman in her thirties or forties with COVID-19, enrolled during active disease.

The rearrangement links TRBV28 to TRBJ2-2, with D unclear. The V end lost 4 bases, the J end lost 2 bases, and 8 bases lay between the germline ends. CDR1 is MDHEN and CDR2 is SYDVKM in the germline V gene. This CDR3 has 14 amino acids. The CDR3 protein is CASSSPGNTGELFF. The CDR3 nucleotides are TGTGCCAGCAGTTCGCCGGGTAACACCGGGGAGCTGTTTTTT.

The chain has TRBV5-1 and TRBJ2-2; perhaps TRBD2 as D (5 bases). Trimming took off 4 bases at V and 4 bases at J, with 14 bases between the two ends. This CDR3 is built from 15 residues. The germline gives CDR1 SGHRS, CDR2 YFSETQ. CDR3 sequence reads: CASSPDTAGTGELFF. CDR3 nucleotides: TGCGCCAGCAGCCCTGACACCGCGGGCACCGGGGAGCTGTTTTTT.

CDR3 coding DNA: TGCGCCAGCAGTGAGTGTCGAGAGGGGGAAAAGAACACTGAAGCTTTCTTT. Its protein is CASSECREGEKNTEAFF. The V gene is TRBV10-1, the J gene TRBJ1-1; possible D gene TRBD1, 6 bases. V was trimmed by 1 base and J by 1 base, leaving 16 bases between them. The CDR3 contains 17 residues. CDR1 is WNHNN and CDR2 is SYGVQD in the germline V gene (reference sequence).

V gene TRBV19 combines with J gene TRBJ1-1; no reliable D call. Germline V lookup: CDR1 LNHDA, CDR2 SQIVND (reference sequence). With 3 bases removed from V and 5 bases from J, the gap between germline ends came to 16 bases. The CDR3 extends over 15 amino acids. The CDR3 DNA reads as TGTGCCAGTAGTATTAAAAGCCTACTAGGGACTGAAGCTTTCTTT. It is translated as CASSIKSLLGTEAFF.

To note about this clone: The junction does not match germline at one end; this may be a read error. This CDR3 is also generated by other DNA sequences in the sample. The chain couples TRBV7-3 to TRBJ1-1; a weak D match, TRBD1 (5 bases). Germline values: CDR1 SGHTA, CDR2 FQGTGA. The CDR3 loop spans 14 amino acids. CDR3 in DNA: TGTGCCAGCAGCCTAACAAGGGGGAACACTGAAGCTTTCTTT. Its protein product is CASSLTRGNTEAFF.

J is TRBJ1-6 and V is TRBV25-1; a possible D gene is TRBD1 (5 bases). The CDR3 spans 13 residues. Germline CDR1 reads MGHDK; CDR2 reads SYGVNS. The V and J ends lost 4 bases and 9 bases respectively, with 10 bases between them. CDR3 residues: CASSVAGISPLHF. Here the CDR3 DNA reads TGTGCCAGCAGTGTGGCAGGGATTTCACCCCTCCACTTT.

J is TRBJ2-3 and V is TRBV5-1; 8 bases agree with TRBD2. In germline, CDR1 is SGHRS, CDR2 YFSETQ. With 0 bases clipped from V and 0 bases from J, the junction kept 6 bases outside the gene matches. This CDR3 is built from 17 residues. The CDR3 reads CASSLGATSGSTDTQYF. CDR3 in DNA: TGCGCCAGCAGCTTGGGGGCCACTAGCGGAAGCACAGATACGCAGTATTTT.

The genes are TRBV14 and TRBJ2-7; D perhaps matches TRBD1 (5 bases). The CDR3 length is 16 residues. V was cut by 0 bases and J by 3 bases, with 15 bases left in between. The germline CDR1 and CDR2 sequences are SGHDN and FVKESK. CDR3 amino acids: CASSQDPRQNYYEQYF. The CDR3 DNA follows: TGTGCCAGCAGCCAAGATCCTCGACAGAATTACTACGAGCAGTACTTC. The variable domain in full, with the rest retrieved from reference TRBV14 and TRBJ2-7, is EAGVTQFPSHSVIEKGQTVTLRCDPISGHDNLYWYRRVMGKEIKFLLHFVKESKQDESGMPNNRFLAERTGGTYSTLKVQPAELEDSGVYFCASSQDPRQNYYEQYFGPGTRLTVT.

V and J are TRBV4-3 and TRBJ1-2, with D tentatively TRBD1 (5 bases). Germline CDR1 and CDR2: LGHNA and YSLEER. The CDR3 consists of 14 residues. With 3 bases removed from V and 6 bases from J, the gap between germline ends came to 14 bases. DNA for the CDR3: TGCGCCAGCAGCCAGGAGGGACTGGGGCATGGCTACACCTTC. Translation: CASSQEGLGHGYTF.

The V and J genes are TRBV4-3 and TRBJ2-7; 10 bases line up with TRBD2. Germline CDR1 LGHNA, CDR2 YSLEER. With V trimmed by 0 bases and J by 6 bases, 8 bases remained unmatched. CDR3 length: 16 amino acids. The CDR3 DNA reads as TGCGCCAGCAGCCAAGATTTACTAGCGGGGCTCCGCGAGCAGTACTTC. Protein: CASSQDLLAGLREQYF.

The chain joins TRBV6-1 to TRBJ1-1; D gene unclear. Per the germline V gene, CDR1 is MNHNS and CDR2 is SASEGT. The V gene lost 1 base and the J gene lost 10 bases, with 13 bases spanning the gap. The CDR3 consists of 13 residues. The CDR3, as DNA: TGTGCCAGCAGTGAAGGGGCCGCCGTAAGAGCTTTCTTT. The encoded protein is CASSEGAAVRAFF.

The V gene is TRBV7-2, the J gene TRBJ1-5, with 9 bases matching TRBD1. CDR1 and CDR2 from the germline V gene are SGHTA and FQGNSA. The V gene end was trimmed by 5 bases and the J gene end by 6 bases; junction bases not matched to a gene: 11. The CDR3 extends over 16 amino acids. In DNA form, the CDR3 reads TGTGCCAGCAGCACCTACCCACTGACAGGGGGTCAGCCCCAGCATTTT. Protein: CASSTYPLTGGQPQHF.

The rearrangement joins TRBV6-5 to TRBJ2-3; D gene ambiguous. Per the germline V gene, CDR1 is MNHEY and CDR2 is SVGAGI. There are 11 residues in the CDR3. V was clipped by 5 bases and J by 5 bases, with 5 bases between them. CDR3: CASSNGDTQYF. The CDR3 DNA reads as TGTGCCAGCAGTAACGGAGATACGCAGTATTTT.

The rearrangement joins TRBV7-3 to TRBJ1-1; no clear D. The CDR3 covers 13 residues. Trimming shortened V by 1 base and J by 3 bases, and 6 bases separated the two germline ends. From germline, CDR1 is SGHTA and CDR2 FQGTGA. As DNA, the CDR3 is TGTGCCAGCAGCTTAATGCGAGACACTGAAGCTTTCTTT. This gives the protein CASSLMRDTEAFF. The full variable domain, its missing parts supplied by reference TRBV7-3 and TRBJ1-1, is GAGVSQTPSNKVTEKGKYVELRCDPISGHTALYWYRQSLGQGPEFLIYFQGTGAADDSGLPNDRFFAVRPEGSVSTLKIQRTERGDSAVYLCASSLMRDTEAFFGQGTRLTVV.

The V and J genes are TRBV10-3 and TRBJ2-1, with D possibly matching TRBD1 (6 bases). Trimming stripped 7 bases from V and 7 bases from J, with 14 bases between. The CDR3 has 13 residues. Germline loops: CDR1 ENHRY, CDR2 SYGVKD. CDR3 sequence: CAITKGHGNEQFF. The CDR3 DNA reads TGTGCCATCACGAAGGGACACGGGAATGAGCAGTTCTTC.

The rearrangement links TRBV9 to TRBJ2-7, with 10 bases matching TRBD2. CDR3 length: 14 amino acids. The V segment lost 1 base and the J segment 4 bases; nucleotides outside the gene matches: 2. Germline loops: CDR1 SGDLS, CDR2 YYNGEE. The CDR3 DNA follows: TGTGCCAGCAGCGTAACTAGCGGGGTATACGAGCAGTACTTC. Its translation is CASSVTSGVYEQYF.

The chain has TRBV9 and TRBJ1-4; 7 bases are shared with TRBD1. This CDR3 has 15 residues. V gave up 0 bases and J gave up 10 bases; unmatched junction bases: 9. Germline V gives CDR1 SGDLS, CDR2 YYNGEE. The CDR3 sequence: CASSVGDRQNGKLFF. The CDR3 DNA is TGTGCCAGCAGCGTAGGGGACAGACAGAACGGAAAACTGTTTTTT.

This chain connects TRBV28 to TRBJ1-1; no clear D. This CDR3 comprises 13 residues. CDR1 and CDR2 from the germline V gene are MDHEN and SYDVKM. V was pared by 8 bases and J by 0 bases, with 10 bases between. The CDR3, as DNA: TGTGCCAGCCAAAGACTCATGAACACTGAAGCTTTCTTT. This gives the protein CASQRLMNTEAFF.

This chain uses TRBV28 with TRBJ1-6, with D perhaps matching TRBD1 (5 bases). This CDR3 has 15 amino acids. The germline gives CDR1 MDHEN, CDR2 SYDVKM. The germline V and J ends were trimmed by 1 base and 9 bases, with 13 bases remaining between them. The CDR3 reads CASSLSGAGRSPLHF. CDR3 DNA: TGTGCCAGCAGTTTATCGGGCGCAGGGCGTTCACCCCTCCACTTT.

The CDR3 nucleotides read TGTGCCACCAGCAGAGATAGGAGGGGCGCTTCCGGTCAGCCCCAGCATTTT. Its translation: CATSRDRRGASGQPQHF. This sequence joins TRBV15 and TRBJ1-5; possible D gene TRBD1, 5 bases. The germline CDR1 and CDR2 sequences are LNHNV and YYDKDF (reference sequence). The CDR3 runs to 17 residues. V was shortened by 0 bases and J by 6 bases, with 18 bases between the two germline ends.

This clone has a single count. The V and J genes are TRBV6-5 and TRBJ1-2; 10 bases are shared with TRBD1. V shed 6 bases and J 4 bases; nucleotides not matched to a gene: 8. This CDR3 comprises 15 residues. Looked up from germline, CDR1 is MNHEY and CDR2 is SVGAGI. CDR3: CASSPGTGVFYGYTF. The DNA of the CDR3 is TGTGCCAGCAGCCCCGGGACAGGGGTTTTCTATGGCTACACCTTC.

The chain carries TRBV4-3 and TRBJ1-1; no clear D. The CDR3 contains 12 residues. V was cut by 1 base and J by 3 bases, with 3 bases left in between. CDR1 and CDR2 from the germline V gene are LGHNA and YSLEER. Here the CDR3 reads CASSQGDTEAFF. DNA for the CDR3: TGCGCCAGCAGCCAAGGAGACACTGAAGCTTTCTTT.

This chain uses TRBV29-1 with TRBJ1-2; TRBD1 is a possible D gene (6 bases). Germline V lookup: CDR1 SQVTM, CDR2 ANQGSEA. The CDR3 is 11 residues long. Trimming took off 5 bases at V and 8 bases at J, with 12 bases between the two ends. This CDR3 is CSVLRGGGYTF. The CDR3 region has the DNA TGCAGCGTTTTGAGAGGGGGAGGCTACACCTTC.

This chain links TRBV3-1 (or the pseudogene TRBV3-2) with TRBJ2-3; 7 positions agree with TRBD1. Germline V lookup: CDR1 LGHDT, CDR2 YNNKEL (reference sequence). This CDR3 comprises 19 residues. The V and J ends lost 0 bases and 0 bases, in that order; junction bases with no gene match: 12. CDR3 protein: CASSQEPPFLTGSTDTQYF. The CDR3 nucleotides are TGTGCCAGCAGCCAAGAACCCCCGTTCTTGACAGGGAGCACAGATACGCAGTATTTT.